This T cell receptor beta chain emerged from a study of vaccination and CD4 T cells after COVID-19. Study-wide findings and caveats: SARS-CoV-2-reactive clonotype medians increased from around 20 to 38, not significantly.

The CDR3 has 17 amino acids. The germline CDR1 and CDR2 sequences are SGHDT and YYEEEE. The V end was cut by 0 bases, the J end by 5 bases, with 18 bases between. An Oncomine TCR Beta short-read assay was used to sequence the DNA from cultured CD4+ T cells. Each CDR3 protein gets one entry after TCRdb re-called the PCR reads with MiXCR. The data show about 20,000 distinct CDR3 sequences, with approximately 40% seen just once and less than 20% held by the top ten. Noted treatment: roughly 10-day PBMC culture with coronavirus spike peptide pools or control peptides (ViraFEST assay). In regard to this clonotype: What it recognizes is unknown.

This chain joins TRBV5-6 and TRBJ2-1, with D perhaps TRBD1 (6 bases). The source of this sequence is a human donor who received a COVID-19 vaccine. The sample consisted of CD4+ T cells from blood, cultured in vitro, taken before SARS-CoV-2 vaccination. The CDR3 DNA sequence: TGTGCCAGCAGCTTGGTATATGGTGTAGGGGGTCACAATGAGCAGTTCTTC. This sequence encodes CASSLVYGVGGHNEQFF.